The present entry profiles one T cell receptor (beta chain) with its context. The antigen remains unidentified. The sample comes from a study of T cell responses to AZD1222 COVID-19 vaccine. Across the whole study: Second-dose groups at about 4 or about 12 weeks were pooled.

The germline gives CDR1 WNHNN, CDR2 SYGVQD (reference sequence). The CDR3 extends over 14 amino acids. V lost 10 bases and J 5 bases, leaving 18 bases between the germline ends. Libraries were prepared by immunoSEQ multiplex PCR; TCRdb keeps only in-frame clonotypes and omits some of them. The table includes 40,000 to 65,000 clones, roughly 80% detected once. Study results and caveats: Possibly, clonal diversity was underestimated; donors were largely white British and included more females. Nearly half of the spike-specific TCRs reportedly recognize variant regions that carry no mutations.

The chain joins TRBV10-1 to TRBJ2-1; D gene uncertain. The receptor was derived from an adult in good health. The source material was peripheral blood, sampled on day 0 of AZD1222 vaccination. The CDR3 loop reads CATKPLVTDNEQFF. CDR3 DNA: TGCGCCACTAAACCCTTAGTAACGGACAATGAGCAGTTCTTC.